This entry lists 3 T cell receptor beta chains sequenced from one sample in a study of beta chain features in type 1 diabetes. The whole isolated RNA underwent reverse transcription, so sequencing captured expressed TCRB transcripts. TCRdb's copy holds only in-frame clones and misses some; the assay was immunoSEQ multiplex PCR. This table holds roughly 330,000 clones, around 10% found once. Sequences were obtained from naive CD4+ T cells from blood. These receptors were obtained from a woman in her 30s in good health.

This clone has more than one count but fewer than ten. The rearrangement joins TRBV18 to TRBJ2-3; D not certain. This CDR3 contains 13 residues. Between the trimmed V and J ends, which lost 2 bases and 4 bases, there was a span of 7 bases. Germline V lookup: CDR1 KGHSH, CDR2 LQKENI. Here the CDR3 DNA reads TGTGCCAGCTCACCAGAGGTATCAGATACGCAGTATTTT. Encoded protein: CASSPEVSDTQYF.

This clone was observed a few times. The chain has TRBV29-1 and TRBJ2-2; D might be TRBD2 (6 bases). The CDR3 is 14 amino acids. CDR1 SQVTM and CDR2 ANQGSEA come from the germline V gene. Between the trimmed V and J ends, which lost 4 bases and 6 bases, there was a span of 15 bases. The chain's CDR3 is CSVVGGMGSGELFF. Written as DNA, the CDR3 is TGCAGCGTTGTCGGCGGGATGGGGTCCGGGGAGCTGTTTTTT.

A few counts support this clone. The chain links TRBV7-9 to TRBJ2-1, with TRBD2 matching 8 bases. The V and J ends lost 6 bases and 0 bases, in that order; junction bases with no gene match: 10. This CDR3 spans 17 amino acids. Germline-derived CDR1 and CDR2 are SEHNR and FQNEAQ (reference sequence). The CDR3 here is CASSQSGSYSSYNEQFF. CDR3 sequence (DNA): TGTGCCAGCAGTCAGAGCGGGAGTTATAGCTCCTACAATGAGCAGTTCTTC.